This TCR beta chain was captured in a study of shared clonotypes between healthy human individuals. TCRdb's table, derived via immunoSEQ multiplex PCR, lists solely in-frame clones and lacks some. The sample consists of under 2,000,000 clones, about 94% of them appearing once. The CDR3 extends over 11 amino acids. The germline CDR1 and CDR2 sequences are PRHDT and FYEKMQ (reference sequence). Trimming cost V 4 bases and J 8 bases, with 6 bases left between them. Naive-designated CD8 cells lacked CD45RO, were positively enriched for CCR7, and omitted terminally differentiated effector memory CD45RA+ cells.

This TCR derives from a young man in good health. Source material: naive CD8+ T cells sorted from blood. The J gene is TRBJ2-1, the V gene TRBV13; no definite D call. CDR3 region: CASSSIDEQFF. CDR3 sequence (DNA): TGTGCCAGCAGCTCTATCGATGAGCAGTTCTTC. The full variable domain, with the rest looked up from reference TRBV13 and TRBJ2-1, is AAGVIQSPRHLIKEKRETATLKCYPIPRHDTVYWYQQGPGQDPQFLISFYEKMQSDKGSIPDRFSAQQFSDYHSELNMSSLELGDSALYFCASSSIDEQFFGPGTRLTVL.